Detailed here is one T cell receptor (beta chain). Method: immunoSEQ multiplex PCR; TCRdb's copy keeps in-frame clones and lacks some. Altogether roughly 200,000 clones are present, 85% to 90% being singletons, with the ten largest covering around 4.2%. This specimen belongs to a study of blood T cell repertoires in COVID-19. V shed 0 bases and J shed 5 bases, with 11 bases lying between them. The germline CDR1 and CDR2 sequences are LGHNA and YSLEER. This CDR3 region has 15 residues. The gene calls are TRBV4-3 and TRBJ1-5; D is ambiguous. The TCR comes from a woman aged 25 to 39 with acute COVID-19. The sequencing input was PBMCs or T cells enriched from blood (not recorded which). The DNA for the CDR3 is TGCGCCAGCAGCCAAGAATTGGGCTACGATCAGCCCCAGCATTTT. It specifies CASSQELGYDQPQHF.